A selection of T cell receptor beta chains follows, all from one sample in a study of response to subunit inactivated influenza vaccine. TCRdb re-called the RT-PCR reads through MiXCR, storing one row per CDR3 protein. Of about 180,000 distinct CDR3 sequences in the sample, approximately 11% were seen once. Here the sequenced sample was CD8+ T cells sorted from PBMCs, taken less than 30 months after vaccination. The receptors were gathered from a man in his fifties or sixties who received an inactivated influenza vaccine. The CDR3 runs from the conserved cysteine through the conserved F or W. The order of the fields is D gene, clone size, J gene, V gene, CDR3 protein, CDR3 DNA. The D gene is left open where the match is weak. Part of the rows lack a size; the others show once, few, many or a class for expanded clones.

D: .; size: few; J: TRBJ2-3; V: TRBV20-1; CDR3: CSALVGSGFNFRADTQYF; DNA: TGCAGTGCCCTAGTTGGTTCAGGGTTTAACTTTCGAGCAGATACGCAGTATTTT
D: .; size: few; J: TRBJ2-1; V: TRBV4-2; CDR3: CASSPTGLEYSYEQFF; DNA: TGTGCCAGCAGCCCGACGGGACTGGAATACAGCTATGAGCAGTTCTTC
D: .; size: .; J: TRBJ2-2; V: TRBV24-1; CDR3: CATSAGTANTGELFF; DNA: TGTGCCACCAGCGCTGGGACGGCCAACACCGGGGAGCTGTTTTTT
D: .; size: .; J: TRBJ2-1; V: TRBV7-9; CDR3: CAYDGAAHNEQFF; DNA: TGTGCCTATGATGGGGCTGCCCACAATGAGCAGTTCTTC
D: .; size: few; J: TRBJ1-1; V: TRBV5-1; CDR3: CASSRGAQQNTEAFF; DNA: TGCGCCAGCAGCCGCGGTGCGCAGCAGAACACTGAAGCTTTCTTT
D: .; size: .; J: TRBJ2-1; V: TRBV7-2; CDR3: CASSSIGGGTEQFF; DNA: TGTGCCAGCAGCTCTATTGGGGGGGGCACTGAGCAGTTCTTC
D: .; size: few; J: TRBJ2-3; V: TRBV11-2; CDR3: CASSPMGWGTDTQYF; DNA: TGTGCCAGCAGTCCGATGGGTTGGGGCACAGATACGCAGTATTTT
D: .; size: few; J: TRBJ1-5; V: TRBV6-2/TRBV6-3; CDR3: CASSYDGTIHSNQPQHF; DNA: TGTGCCAGCAGTTACGACGGGACAATTCATAGCAATCAGCCCCAGCATTTT
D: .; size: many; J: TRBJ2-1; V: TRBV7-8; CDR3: CASSFQNSYNEQFF; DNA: TGTGCCAGCAGCTTTCAAAACTCCTACAATGAGCAGTTCTTC
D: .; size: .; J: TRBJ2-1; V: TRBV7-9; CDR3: CASSRGTLNEQFF; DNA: TGTGCCAGCAGCCGCGGGACTCTCAATGAGCAGTTCTTC
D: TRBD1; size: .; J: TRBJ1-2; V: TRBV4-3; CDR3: CASSQDWGQHYYGYTF; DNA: TGCGCCAGCAGCCAAGATTGGGGACAGCACTACTATGGCTACACCTTC
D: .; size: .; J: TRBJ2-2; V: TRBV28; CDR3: CASSSPGLTFTGELFF; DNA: TGTGCCAGCAGTTCTCCGGGACTTACCTTTACCGGGGAGCTGTTTTTT
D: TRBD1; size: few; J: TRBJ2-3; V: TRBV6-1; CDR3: CASSEGDRAADTQYF; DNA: TGTGCCAGCAGTGAGGGCGACAGGGCTGCAGATACGCAGTATTTT
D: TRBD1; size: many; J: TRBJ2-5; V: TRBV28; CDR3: CASSSGTGELGETQYF; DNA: TGTGCCAGCAGTTCGGGGACAGGCGAGCTCGGTGAGACCCAGTACTTC
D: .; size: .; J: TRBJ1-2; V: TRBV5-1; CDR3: CASSLNIRPTNYGYTF; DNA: TGCGCCAGCAGCTTAAACATCCGTCCTACTAACTATGGCTACACCTTC
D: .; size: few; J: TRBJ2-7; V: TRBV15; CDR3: CATSTIGTAAYEQYF; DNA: TGTGCCACCAGCACGATCGGGACTGCGGCCTACGAGCAGTACTTC
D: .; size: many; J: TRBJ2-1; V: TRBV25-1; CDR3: CASSDGPEGESEQFF; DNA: TGTGCCAGCAGTGACGGACCAGAGGGGGAGAGTGAGCAGTTCTTC
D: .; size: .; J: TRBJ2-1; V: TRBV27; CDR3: CASSYYRGRDEQFF; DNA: TGTGCCAGCTCCTACTACCGGGGACGTGATGAGCAGTTCTTC
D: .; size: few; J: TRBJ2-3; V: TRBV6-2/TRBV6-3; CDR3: CASSLEDYTDTQYF; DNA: TGTGCCAGCAGTTTAGAGGACTACACAGATACGCAGTATTTT
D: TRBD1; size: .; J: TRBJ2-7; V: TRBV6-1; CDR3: CATTGTGGALREQYF; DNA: TGTGCCACCACTGGCACAGGGGGCGCGTTAAGGGAGCAGTACTTC
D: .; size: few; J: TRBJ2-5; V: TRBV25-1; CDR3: CASSDLPGLEETQYF; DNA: TGTGCCAGCAGTGACCTCCCGGGACTGGAAGAGACCCAGTACTTC
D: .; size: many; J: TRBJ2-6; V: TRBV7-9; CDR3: CASSLARGANVLTF; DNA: TGTGCCAGCAGCTTAGCGCGGGGGGCCAACGTCCTGACTTTC
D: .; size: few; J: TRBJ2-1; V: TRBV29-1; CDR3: CSVERGRAYNEQFF; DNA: TGCAGCGTTGAGAGGGGGAGGGCCTACAATGAGCAGTTCTTC
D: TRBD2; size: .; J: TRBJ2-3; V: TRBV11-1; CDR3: CASSFPASGYRVTDTQYF; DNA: TGTGCCAGCAGCTTTCCCGCTAGCGGGTACCGGGTCACAGATACGCAGTATTTT
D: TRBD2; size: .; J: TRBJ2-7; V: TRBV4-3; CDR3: CASSQVGTSRSEQYF; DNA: TGCGCCAGCAGCCAAGTCGGGACTAGCCGCTCCGAGCAGTACTTC
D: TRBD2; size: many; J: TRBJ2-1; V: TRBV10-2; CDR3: CASSAAGGLDEQFF; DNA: TGCGCCAGCAGTGCGGCGGGAGGTTTGGATGAGCAGTTCTTC
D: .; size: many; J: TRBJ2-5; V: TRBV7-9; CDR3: CASSSEETQYF; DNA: TGTGCCAGCAGCTCGGAAGAGACCCAGTACTTC
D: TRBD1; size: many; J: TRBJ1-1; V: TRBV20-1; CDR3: CSADRAISRGEAFF; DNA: TGCAGTGCCGACAGGGCGATTTCGAGGGGTGAAGCTTTCTTT
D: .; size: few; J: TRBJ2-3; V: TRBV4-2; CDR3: CASSQDQSSIGTDTQYF; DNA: TGTGCCAGCAGCCAAGATCAGTCGAGCATCGGCACAGATACGCAGTATTTT
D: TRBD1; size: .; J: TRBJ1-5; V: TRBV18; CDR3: CASSSTDRGDQPQHF; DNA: TGTGCCAGCTCATCTACGGACAGGGGTGATCAGCCCCAGCATTTT
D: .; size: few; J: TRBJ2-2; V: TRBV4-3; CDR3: CASSQPGPGELFF; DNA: TGCGCCAGCAGCCAGCCGGGTCCCGGGGAGCTGTTTTTT
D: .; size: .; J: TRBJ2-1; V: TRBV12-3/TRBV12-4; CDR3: CASSLAGQLEANEQFF; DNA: TGTGCCAGCAGTTTAGCCGGCCAGCTCGAAGCGAATGAGCAGTTCTTC
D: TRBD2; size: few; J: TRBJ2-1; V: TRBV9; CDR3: CASSPGASGSYEQFF; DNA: TGTGCCAGCAGCCCCGGGGCTAGCGGGAGCTATGAGCAGTTCTTC
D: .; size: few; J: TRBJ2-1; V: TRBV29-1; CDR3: CSVGPGRTYNEQFF; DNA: TGCAGCGTTGGACCGGGGAGAACCTACAATGAGCAGTTCTTC
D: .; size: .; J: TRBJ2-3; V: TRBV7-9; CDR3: CASSSDSEGRDTQYF; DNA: TGTGCCAGCAGCTCAGACAGCGAGGGAAGAGATACGCAGTATTTT
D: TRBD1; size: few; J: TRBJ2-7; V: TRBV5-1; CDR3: CASSLTGTGGSEQYF; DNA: TGCGCCAGCAGCTTAACCGGGACAGGAGGCTCCGAGCAGTACTTC
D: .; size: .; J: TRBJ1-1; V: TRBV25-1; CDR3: CASSITDEAFF; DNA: TGTGCCAGCAGTATAACTGATGAAGCTTTCTTT
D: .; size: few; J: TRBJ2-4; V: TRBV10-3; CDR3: CAISESMAEATSKNIQYF; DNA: TGTGCCATCAGTGAGTCGATGGCGGAGGCCACATCCAAAAACATTCAGTACTTC
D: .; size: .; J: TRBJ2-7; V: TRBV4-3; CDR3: CASSQEHAGRPYEQYF; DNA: TGCGCCAGCAGCCAAGAACACGCAGGGCGGCCCTACGAGCAGTACTTC
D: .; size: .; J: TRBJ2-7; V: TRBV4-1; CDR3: CASSREASLYEQYF; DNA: TGCGCCAGCAGCCGGGAAGCGTCCCTCTACGAGCAGTACTTC
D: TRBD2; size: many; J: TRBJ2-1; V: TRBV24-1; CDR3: CATSWSSGRNNEQFF; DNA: TGTGCCACCAGTTGGTCTAGCGGGAGGAACAATGAGCAGTTCTTC
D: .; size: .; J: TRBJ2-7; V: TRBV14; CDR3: CASSQEWGTSYEQYF; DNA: TGTGCCAGCAGCCAAGAATGGGGGACCTCCTACGAGCAGTACTTC
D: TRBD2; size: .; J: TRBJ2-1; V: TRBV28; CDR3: CASSLTSVRYNEQFF; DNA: TGTGCCAGCAGTCTAACTAGCGTTCGGTACAATGAGCAGTTCTTC
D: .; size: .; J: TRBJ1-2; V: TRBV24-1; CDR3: CATSDGTRYGYTF; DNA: TGTGCCACCAGTGACGGGACTCGCTATGGCTACACCTTC
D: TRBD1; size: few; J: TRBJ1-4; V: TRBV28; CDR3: CASRMTGANEKLFF; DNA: TGTGCCAGCAGGATGACAGGGGCGAATGAAAAACTGTTTTTT
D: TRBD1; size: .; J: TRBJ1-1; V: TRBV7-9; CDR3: CASGGGGGDTEAFF; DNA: TGTGCCAGCGGAGGGGGCGGTGGGGACACTGAAGCTTTCTTT
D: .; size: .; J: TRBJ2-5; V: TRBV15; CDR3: CATSRGLSLSQETQYF; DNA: TGTGCCACCAGCAGGGGACTGTCCCTCAGTCAAGAGACCCAGTACTTC
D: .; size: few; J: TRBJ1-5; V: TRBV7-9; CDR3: CASSSGHNQPQHF; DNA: TGTGCCAGCAGCTCAGGCCACAATCAGCCCCAGCATTTT
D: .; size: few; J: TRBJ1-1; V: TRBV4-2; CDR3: CASSQDTRGNDEAFF; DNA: TGTGCCAGCAGCCAAGATACCAGGGGAAACGATGAAGCTTTCTTT
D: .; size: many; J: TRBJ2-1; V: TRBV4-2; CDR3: CASSQVEEPYNEQFF; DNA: TGTGCCAGCAGCCAAGTAGAGGAGCCCTACAATGAGCAGTTCTTC
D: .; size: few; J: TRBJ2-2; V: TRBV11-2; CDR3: CASSLWQGGNTGELFF; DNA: TGTGCCAGCAGCTTATGGCAGGGTGGAAACACCGGGGAGCTGTTTTTT
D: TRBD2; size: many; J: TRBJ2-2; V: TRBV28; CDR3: CASSLRPGRDTGELFF; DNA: TGTGCCAGCAGTTTACGGCCGGGGAGGGATACCGGGGAGCTGTTTTTT